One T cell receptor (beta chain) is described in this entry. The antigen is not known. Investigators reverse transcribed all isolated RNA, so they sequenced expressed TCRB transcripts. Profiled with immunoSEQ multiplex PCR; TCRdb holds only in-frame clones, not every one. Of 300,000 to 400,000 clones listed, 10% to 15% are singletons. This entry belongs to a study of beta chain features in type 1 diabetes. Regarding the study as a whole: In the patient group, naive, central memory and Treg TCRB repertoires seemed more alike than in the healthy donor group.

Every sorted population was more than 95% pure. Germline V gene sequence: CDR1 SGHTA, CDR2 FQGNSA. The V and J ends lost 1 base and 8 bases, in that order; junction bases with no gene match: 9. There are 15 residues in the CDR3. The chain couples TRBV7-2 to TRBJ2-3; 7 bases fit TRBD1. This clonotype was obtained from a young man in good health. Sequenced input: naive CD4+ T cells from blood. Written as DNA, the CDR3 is TGTGCCAGCAGCTTAGTAGGGACAGCGACGGGTACGCAGTATTTT. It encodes CASSLVGTATGTQYF.